This is a list of T cell receptor beta chains from one sample in a study of blood T cell repertoires in COVID-19. Using immunoSEQ multiplex PCR, the repertoire was profiled, and TCRdb retains in-frame clones only, with some absent. The sample lists some 250,000 clones, 65% to 85% occurring once. Sequencing used peripheral blood. The receptors shown here come from a man aged 40-49 years with acute or convalescent COVID-19. Both conserved end residues are part of each CDR3. The D gene is left open where the match is weak. Rows may omit the clone size; those that give it use once, few, many or a size class.

J gene	D gene	clone size	V gene	CDR3 DNA	CDR3 protein
TRBJ1-1	.	.	TRBV11-3	TGTGCCAGCAGCTTAGGTAGGGGCAACACTGAAGCTTTCTTT	CASSLGRGNTEAFF
TRBJ2-7	.	.	TRBV4-2	TGTGCCAGCAGCCAAGAATTATCTAAGAGCTACGAGCAGTACTTC	CASSQELSKSYEQYF
TRBJ1-2	TRBD1	once	TRBV9	TGTGCCAGCAGCGTAGGGGCAGGGGGGTATGGCTACACCTTC	CASSVGAGGYGYTF
TRBJ1-2	TRBD1	once	TRBV6-5	TGTGCCAGCAGAGATTCAGGGGGAGCTAACTATGGCTACACCTTC	CASRDSGGANYGYTF
TRBJ1-1	.	.	TRBV5-1	TGCGCCAGCAGCTTTAATCCAGGTTCAAACACTGAAGCTTTCTTT	CASSFNPGSNTEAFF
TRBJ2-3	.	.	TRBV19	TGTGCCAGCATCAGTAGCACAGATACGCAGTATTTT	CASISSTDTQYF
TRBJ1-1	.	.	TRBV10-1	TGCGCCAGCAGTCCCAATCGGGGAGCTAACACTGAAGCTTTCTTT	CASSPNRGANTEAFF
TRBJ2-7	TRBD1	.	TRBV6-2/TRBV6-3	TGTGCCAGCAGTTCCCTCGGGACAGGGGACTACGAGCAGTACTTC	CASSSLGTGDYEQYF
TRBJ1-2	TRBD1	once	TRBV6-6	TGTGCCAGCAGATCCCGGGACAGCTTCAACTATGGCTACACCTTC	CASRSRDSFNYGYTF
TRBJ2-1	TRBD2	.	TRBV7-3	TGTGCCAGCAGCCCTAGCGGGAGGAATGAGCAGTTCTTC	CASSPSGRNEQFF
TRBJ1-4	TRBD1	once	TRBV6-5	TGTGCCAGCAACCTGTCAGGGGGCGGTGAAAAACTGTTTTTT	CASNLSGGGEKLFF
TRBJ1-5	TRBD1	.	TRBV9	TGTGCCAGCAGCGCGGACAGGGGGCGGAATCAGCCCCAGCATTTT	CASSADRGRNQPQHF
TRBJ2-3	.	.	TRBV7-2	TGTGCCAGCAGCTTAAACTTTGCAGATACGCAGTATTTT	CASSLNFADTQYF
TRBJ1-1	TRBD1	.	TRBV5-1	TGCGCCAGCAGCAGGGACAGGCTGGGAGGCAAGAACACTGAAGCTTTCTTT	CASSRDRLGGKNTEAFF
TRBJ2-3	.	few	TRBV11-1	TGTGCCAGCAGCCCCCAGTTGGGCACAGATACGCAGTATTTT	CASSPQLGTDTQYF
TRBJ2-7	.	.	TRBV30	TGTGCCTGGAGGGGTGAGGCCTACGAGCAGTACTTC	CAWRGEAYEQYF
TRBJ1-2	.	.	TRBV29-1	TGCAGCGTTGATGACGGGGGAGGCTACACCTTC	CSVDDGGGYTF
TRBJ2-3	.	once	TRBV15	TGTGCCACCAGCAGAGGGAGGGACAGCCTCAGGGAGGATACGCAGTATTTT	CATSRGRDSLREDTQYF